These 20 T cell receptor beta chains were sequenced from one sample in a study of blood T cell repertoires in COVID-19. Only in-frame clones appear in the TCRdb table, and some are missing; sequencing was by immunoSEQ multiplex PCR. This sample carries fewer than 350,000 clones, 87% of them seen once, and the ten largest clones take approximately 9.9%. The material sequenced was peripheral blood. The source is a man younger than 40 with COVID-19, enrolled during active disease.

The chain carries TRBV11-3 and TRBJ2-1; 10 bases are shared with TRBD1. J lost 7 bases, V lost 1 base, and 4 bases had no gene match. CDR1 SGHNT and CDR2 YENEEA come from the germline V gene. The CDR3 spans 15 residues. CDR3 loop: CASSLGTGGDNEQFF. CDR3 bases: TGTGCCAGCAGCTTAGGGACAGGGGGGGATAATGAGCAGTTCTTC.

This clone is a singleton in its sample. The rearrangement uses TRBV7-2 and TRBJ2-3; TRBD2 matches 9 bases. CDR1 and CDR2 from the germline V gene are SGHTA and FQGNSA. The CDR3 spans 15 residues. The trim removed 7 bases at V and 6 bases at J, leaving 11 bases unmatched. DNA of the CDR3: TGTGCCAGCAAACCCTCTAGCGGGGTCAGGGATACGCAGTATTTT. This codes for CASKPSSGVRDTQYF.

The chain recombines TRBV7-2 with TRBJ1-5; 9 nucleotides match TRBD1. The CDR3 is 18 residues long. From germline, CDR1 is SGHTA and CDR2 FQGNSA. V lost 4 bases to trimming and J lost 4 bases; unmatched junction nucleotides: 14. CDR3 in DNA: TGTGCCAGCAGCTCCTGGGGGACAGGGACCCTCGGGAATCAGCCCCAGCATTTT. This translates into CASSSWGTGTLGNQPQHF.

The chain recombines TRBV5-4 with TRBJ1-1, with TRBD1 as a possible D gene (5 bases). This CDR3 comprises 12 residues. Germline lookup yields CDR1 SGHNT and CDR2 YYREEE (reference sequence). Trimming left V 0 bases short and J 11 bases short, with 11 bases between. The CDR3 sequence is CASSLGGLDAFF. The CDR3 bases are TGTGCCAGCAGCTTGGGGGGACTGGATGCTTTCTTT.

This chain uses TRBV18 with TRBJ2-1, with a weak D call TRBD2 (6 bases). Trimming left V 3 bases short and J 0 bases short, with 15 bases between. CDR1 is KGHSH, CDR2 LQKENI, per germline. The CDR3 loop spans 17 amino acids. CDR3 loop: CASSPYSGTLSYNEQFF. In DNA form, the CDR3 reads TGTGCCAGCTCACCGTACTCAGGGACTCTCTCCTACAATGAGCAGTTCTTC. Full variable domain (remainder filled in from reference TRBV18 and TRBJ2-1): NAGVMQNPRHLVRRRGQEARLRCSPMKGHSHVYWYRQLPEEGLKFMVYLQKENIIDESGMPKERFSAEFPKEGPSILRIQQVVRGDSAAYFCASSPYSGTLSYNEQFFGPGTRLTVL.

The rearrangement links TRBV10-3 to TRBJ2-3; TRBD2 agrees at 9 bases. The V and J ends lost 3 bases and 14 bases, in that order; junction bases with no gene match: 15. The CDR3 length is 15 residues. The V gene's germline CDR1 is ENHRY and CDR2 SYGVKD. The DNA of the CDR3 is TGTGCCATCAGTGAATGGGCTAGCGGGGATCCACGCAGGTATTTT. Protein: CAISEWASGDPRRYF.

The chain joins TRBV7-9 to TRBJ2-1; 8 nucleotides align to TRBD2. The CDR3 is 16 residues long. Germline assignment: CDR1 SEHNR and CDR2 FQNEAQ (reference sequence). With 5 bases clipped from V and 6 bases from J, the junction kept 12 bases outside the gene matches. For the CDR3, the DNA is TGTGCCAGCAGCCCTTACGGCCGGGAGGGTGTCAATGAGCAGTTCTTC. It codes for CASSPYGREGVNEQFF.

V gene TRBV19 combines with J gene TRBJ1-5; D unclear. V lost 5 bases, J lost 6 bases, and 5 bases lay in between. CDR3 length: 11 amino acids. The germline V gene encodes CDR1 LNHDA and CDR2 SQIVND (reference sequence). This CDR3 reads CASSFGQPQHF. CDR3 nucleotide sequence: TGTGCCAGTAGTTTCGGTCAGCCCCAGCATTTT.

The V gene is TRBV27, the J gene TRBJ2-1, with TRBD2 matching over 10 bases. The CDR3 runs 19 residues. Germline V gene sequence: CDR1 MNHEY, CDR2 SMNVEV (reference sequence). Unmatched junction bases numbered 15, after V lost 7 bases and J lost 0 bases. CDR3 sequence: CASTLWGLATSHSYNEQFF. CDR3 in DNA: TGTGCCAGCACCCTCTGGGGACTAGCGACTTCCCACTCCTACAATGAGCAGTTCTTC.

This sequence joins TRBV10-3 and TRBJ1-5; 9 bases match TRBD1. CDR1 and CDR2 (germline): ENHRY, SYGVKD. V lost 4 bases and J lost 3; bases outside the gene matches: 10. The CDR3 has 17 residues. The CDR3 reads CAISAAGTGSLNQPQHF. The CDR3 nucleotides read TGTGCCATCAGTGCCGCCGGGACAGGGAGTCTCAATCAGCCCCAGCATTTT.

The chain combines TRBV27 with TRBJ1-5; TRBD1 is a possible D gene (5 bases). This CDR3 is 14 amino acids long. The germline gives CDR1 MNHEY, CDR2 SMNVEV (reference sequence). Trimming took 3 bases from V and 6 from J, leaving 12 bases between them. DNA of the CDR3: TGTGCCAGCAGTTTCAGGAGGGGTCCTCAGCCCCAGCATTTT. Protein sequence: CASSFRRGPQPQHF.

The rearrangement uses TRBV5-1 and TRBJ1-2; D may be TRBD1 (5 bases). Trimming shortened V by 1 base and J by 5 bases, and 21 bases separated the two germline ends. The CDR3 length is 17 residues. Germline CDR1 SGHRS, CDR2 YFSETQ. The CDR3 reads CASSLLPGTAGVYGYTF. CDR3 DNA: TGCGCCAGCAGCTTGTTACCCGGGACCGCGGGGGTTTATGGCTACACCTTC.

The chain uses TRBV9 and TRBJ2-7; 8 bases are a match to TRBD2. V was clipped by 1 base and J by 0 bases; unmatched bases: 3. The germline V gene has CDR1 SGDLS and CDR2 YYNGEE. The CDR3 runs 15 residues. The CDR3 DNA sequence: TGTGCCAGCAGCGTAAGCGGGGGAAGCTCCTACGAGCAGTACTTC. Translating gives CASSVSGGSSYEQYF.

The rearrangement links TRBV18 to TRBJ1-2; the match to TRBD1 covers 9 bases. CDR1 KGHSH and CDR2 LQKENI come from the germline V gene. The V and J ends lost 3 bases and 3 bases, in that order; junction bases with no gene match: 8. CDR3 length: 16 amino acids. The CDR3 loop is CASSPLGQGTDYGYTF. The CDR3 region has the DNA TGTGCCAGCTCACCTTTAGGACAGGGGACGGACTATGGCTACACCTTC.

The V call is TRBV18, the J call TRBJ2-7, with 7 nucleotides matching TRBD1. Germline V CDR1 and CDR2: KGHSH, LQKENI. This CDR3 is 15 amino acids long. V shed 3 bases and J 0 bases; nucleotides not matched to a gene: 5. CDR3 bases: TGTGCCAGCTCACCTGGGGACAGATTCTCCTACGAGCAGTACTTC. Translating gives CASSPGDRFSYEQYF.

This clone has just a few counts. The chain combines TRBV28 with TRBJ2-3; no reliable D call. Per the germline V gene, CDR1 is MDHEN and CDR2 is SYDVKM. The CDR3 runs to 15 residues. The germline V and J ends were trimmed by 4 bases and 6 bases, with 17 bases remaining between them. CDR3: CASSYPPSLTDTQYF. CDR3 DNA: TGTGCCAGCAGTTACCCACCCTCGCTAACGGATACGCAGTATTTT.

The V and J genes are TRBV19 and TRBJ2-4; possible D gene TRBD1, 6 bases. Trimming took 6 bases from V and 8 from J, leaving 23 bases between them. This CDR3 contains 16 residues. Germline values: CDR1 LNHDA, CDR2 SQIVND (reference sequence). The DNA of the CDR3 is TGTGCCAGTAGCCCTTGGGGGCGCCACGATGGGGACATTCAGTACTTC. Its translation is CASSPWGRHDGDIQYF.

The chain uses TRBV28 and TRBJ1-2, with D hard to call. The V and J ends lost 5 bases and 7 bases respectively, with 23 bases between them. CDR3 length: 16 residues. CDR1 and CDR2 (germline): MDHEN, SYDVKM. The DNA for the CDR3 is TGTGCCAGCAGTCCCCCATACCGCGGCACAAATAGTGGCTACACCTTC. It codes for CASSPPYRGTNSGYTF.

The chain links TRBV5-1 to TRBJ2-7; 9 bases are a match to TRBD2. CDR1 and CDR2 (germline): SGHRS, YFSETQ. This CDR3 has 15 residues. V shed 4 bases, J shed 0 bases, and the junction held 5 bases outside the gene matches. The CDR3 coding sequence is TGCGCCAGCAGCACCCTAGCGGGGAGCTCCTACGAGCAGTACTTC. Its translation: CASSTLAGSSYEQYF.

The chain employs TRBV6-1 and TRBJ1-2; a possible D gene is TRBD1 (5 bases). This CDR3 comprises 14 residues. V was pared by 1 base and J by 4 bases, with 10 bases between. The V gene's germline CDR1 is MNHNS and CDR2 SASEGT. The CDR3 spells CASSEGGAIYGYTF. The CDR3 DNA reads as TGTGCCAGCAGTGAAGGGGGCGCGATCTATGGCTACACCTTC.